The TCR beta chain under discussion was sequenced for a study of T cell repertoires in cytomegalovirus infection. Looking at the study overall: Recently identified HLA-C-restricted and well-studied HLA-B-restricted CMV epitopes were used. General study results and limits: Ex vivo, HLA-C-restricted CMV-specific TCR beta clonotypes prevailed over the rest of the response. The study identified carriers of CMV plus the relevant HLA from cumulative public TCR beta family frequency.

This clonotype was counted between two and nine times. Its specificity is not known. In germline, CDR1 is LNHDA, CDR2 SQIVND (reference sequence). Deletions cut 5 bases from V and 2 bases from J, with 13 bases between. The CDR3 loop spans 14 amino acids. A single record per CDR3 protein comes from TCRdb applying MiXCR to the reads. The data contain about 85,000 distinct CDR3 sequences, roughly half of them singletons. The sequence came from a human donor in good health (CMV status not recorded). Some clones in this sample may be carry-over from other donors' samples. Specimen: CD8+ T cells from cultured PBMCs, collected from culture after CMV antigen stimulation. The V call is TRBV19, the J call TRBJ2-7; tentative D call: TRBD2 (6 bases). Written as DNA, the CDR3 is TGTGCCAGTAGTCTCCGCGGGGCGACCTACGAGCAGTACTTC. Its translation is CASSLRGATYEQYF. Based on the CDR3 plus reference TRBV19 and TRBJ2-7, the full variable domain is DGGITQSPKYLFRKEGQNVTLSCEQNLNHDAMYWYRQDPGQGLRLIYYSQIVNDFQKGDIAEGYSVSREKKESFPLTVTSAQKNPTAFYLCASSLRGATYEQYFGPGTRLTVT.